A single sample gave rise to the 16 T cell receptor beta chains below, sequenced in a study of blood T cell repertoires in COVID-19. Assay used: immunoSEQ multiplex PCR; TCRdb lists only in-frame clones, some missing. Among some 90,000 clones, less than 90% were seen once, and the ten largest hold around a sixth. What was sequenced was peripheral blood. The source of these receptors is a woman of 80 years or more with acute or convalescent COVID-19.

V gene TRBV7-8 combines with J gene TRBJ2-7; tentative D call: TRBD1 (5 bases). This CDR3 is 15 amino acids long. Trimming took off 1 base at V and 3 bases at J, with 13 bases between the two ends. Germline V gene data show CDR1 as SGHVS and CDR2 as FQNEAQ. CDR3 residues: CASSLGVGPHYEQYF. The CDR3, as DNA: TGTGCCAGCAGCTTAGGAGTGGGGCCCCACTACGAGCAGTACTTC.

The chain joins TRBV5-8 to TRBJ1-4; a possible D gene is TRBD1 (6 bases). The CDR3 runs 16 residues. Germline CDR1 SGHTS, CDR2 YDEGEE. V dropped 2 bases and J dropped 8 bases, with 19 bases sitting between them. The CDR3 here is CASSFQRTAGVEKLFF. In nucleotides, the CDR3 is TGTGCCAGCAGCTTTCAGAGGACAGCCGGAGTAGAAAAACTGTTTTTT.

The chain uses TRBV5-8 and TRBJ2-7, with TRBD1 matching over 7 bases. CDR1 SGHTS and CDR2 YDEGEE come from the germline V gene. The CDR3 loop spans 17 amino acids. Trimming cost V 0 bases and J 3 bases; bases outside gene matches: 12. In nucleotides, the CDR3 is TGTGCCAGCAGCTTGGCCCCACACAGGGGCCCCTTCTACGAGCAGTACTTC. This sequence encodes CASSLAPHRGPFYEQYF.

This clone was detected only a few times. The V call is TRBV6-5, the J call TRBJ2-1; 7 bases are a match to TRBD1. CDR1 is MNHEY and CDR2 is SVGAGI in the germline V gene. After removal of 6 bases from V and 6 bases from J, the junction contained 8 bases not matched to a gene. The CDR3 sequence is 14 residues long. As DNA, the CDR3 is TGTGCCAGCAGCTCTTCCAACAGGGGCAATGAGCAGTTCTTC. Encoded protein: CASSSSNRGNEQFF.

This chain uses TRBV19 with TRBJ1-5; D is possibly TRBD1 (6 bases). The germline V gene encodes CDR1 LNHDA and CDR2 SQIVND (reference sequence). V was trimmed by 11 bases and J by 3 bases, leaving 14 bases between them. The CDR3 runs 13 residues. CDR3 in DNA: TGTGCCTCCGCGGACAGAGTCAATCAGCCCCAGCATTTT. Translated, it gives CASADRVNQPQHF. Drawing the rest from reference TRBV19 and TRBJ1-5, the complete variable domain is DGGITQSPKYLFRKEGQNVTLSCEQNLNHDAMYWYRQDPGQGLRLIYYSQIVNDFQKGDIAEGYSVSREKKESFPLTVTSAQKNPTAFYLCASADRVNQPQHFGDGTRLSIL.

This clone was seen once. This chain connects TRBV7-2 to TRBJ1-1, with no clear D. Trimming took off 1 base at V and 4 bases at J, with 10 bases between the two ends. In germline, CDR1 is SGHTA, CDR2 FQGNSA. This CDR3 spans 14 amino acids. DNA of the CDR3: TGTGCCAGCAGCTTAGGTTCCAGGTTCACTGAAGCTTTCTTT. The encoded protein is CASSLGSRFTEAFF.

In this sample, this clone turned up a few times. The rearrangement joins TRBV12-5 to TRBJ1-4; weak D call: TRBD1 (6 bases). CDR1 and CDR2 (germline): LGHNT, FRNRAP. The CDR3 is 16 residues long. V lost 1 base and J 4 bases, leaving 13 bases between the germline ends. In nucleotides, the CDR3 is TGTGCTAGTGGTTTGGCACGTGGGGGCTTTAATGAAAAACTGTTTTTT. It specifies CASGLARGGFNEKLFF.

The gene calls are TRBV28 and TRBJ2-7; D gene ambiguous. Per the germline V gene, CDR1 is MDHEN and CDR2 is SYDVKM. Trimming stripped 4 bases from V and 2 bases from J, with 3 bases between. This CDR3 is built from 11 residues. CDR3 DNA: TGTGCCAGCAGTTCTGCCTACGAGCAGTACTTC. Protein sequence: CASSSAYEQYF.

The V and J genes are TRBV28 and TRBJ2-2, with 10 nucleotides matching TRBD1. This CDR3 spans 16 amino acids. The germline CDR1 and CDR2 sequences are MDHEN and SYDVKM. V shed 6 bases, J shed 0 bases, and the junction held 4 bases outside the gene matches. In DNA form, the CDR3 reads TGTGCCAGCAGCCTGGGACAGGGGCCGAACACCGGGGAGCTGTTTTTT. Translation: CASSLGQGPNTGELFF.

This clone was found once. The CDR3 DNA follows: TGCGCCAGCAGGGATACAGGGGCGAACACTGAAGCTTTCTTT. Encoded protein: CASRDTGANTEAFF. The chain employs TRBV10-2 and TRBJ1-1; TRBD1 matches at 7 bases. J lost 1 base, V lost 6 bases, and 5 bases had no gene match. Germline CDR1 and CDR2: WSHSY and SAAADI. The CDR3 runs 14 residues.

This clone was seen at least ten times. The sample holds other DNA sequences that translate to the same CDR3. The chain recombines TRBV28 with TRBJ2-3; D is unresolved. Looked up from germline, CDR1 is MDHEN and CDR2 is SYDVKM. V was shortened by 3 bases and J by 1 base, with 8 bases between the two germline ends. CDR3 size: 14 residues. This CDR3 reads CASSFVAGTDTQYF. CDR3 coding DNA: TGTGCCAGCAGTTTCGTGGCAGGCACAGATACGCAGTATTTT. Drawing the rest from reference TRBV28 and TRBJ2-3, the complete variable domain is DVKVTQSSRYLVKRTGEKVFLECVQDMDHENMFWYRQDPGLGLRLIYFSYDVKMKEKGDIPEGYSVSREKKERFSLILESASTNQTSMYLCASSFVAGTDTQYFGPGTRLTVL.

This CDR3 reads CATSDLASIDTQYF. In DNA, the CDR3 is TGTGCCACCAGTGATTTGGCTAGCATTGATACGCAGTATTTT. This chain uses TRBV24-1 with TRBJ2-3; D possibly corresponds to TRBD2 (5 bases). This CDR3 has 14 amino acids. Trimming shortened V by 0 bases and J by 6 bases, and 9 bases separated the two germline ends. Germline lookup yields CDR1 KGHDR and CDR2 SFDVKD.

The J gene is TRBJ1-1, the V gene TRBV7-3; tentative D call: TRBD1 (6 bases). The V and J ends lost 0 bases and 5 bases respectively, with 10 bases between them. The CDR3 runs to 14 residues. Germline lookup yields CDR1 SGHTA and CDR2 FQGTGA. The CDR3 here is CASSLTPGVTEAFF. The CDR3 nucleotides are TGTGCCAGCAGCTTAACTCCAGGGGTGACTGAAGCTTTCTTT.

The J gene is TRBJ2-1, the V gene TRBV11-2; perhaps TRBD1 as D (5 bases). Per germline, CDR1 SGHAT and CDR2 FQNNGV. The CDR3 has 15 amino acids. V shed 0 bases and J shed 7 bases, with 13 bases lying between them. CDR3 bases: TGTGCCAGCAGCTTAGAAGGGGCAGGGTCAAATGAGCAGTTCTTC. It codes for CASSLEGAGSNEQFF.

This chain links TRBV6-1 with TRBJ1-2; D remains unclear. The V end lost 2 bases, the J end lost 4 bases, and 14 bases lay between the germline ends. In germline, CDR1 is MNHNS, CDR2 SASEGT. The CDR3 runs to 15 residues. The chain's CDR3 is CASSERLVSSYGYTF. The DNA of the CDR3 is TGTGCCAGCAGTGAACGGTTGGTGTCCTCCTATGGCTACACCTTC.

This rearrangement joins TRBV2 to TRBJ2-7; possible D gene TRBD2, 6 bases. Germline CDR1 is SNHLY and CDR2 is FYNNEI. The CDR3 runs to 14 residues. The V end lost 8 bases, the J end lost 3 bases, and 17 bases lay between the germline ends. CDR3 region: CASLSLGGDYEQYF. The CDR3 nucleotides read TGTGCCAGCCTTAGTTTAGGAGGGGACTACGAGCAGTACTTC.